The 3 T cell receptor beta chains listed next were all sequenced from one sample in a study of long-term antiretroviral therapy in people with HIV (dated by TCRdb to between 2021 and 2024). Sequencing of the TRB variable region was done with the immunoSEQ hsTCRB v3.0 assay at survey level resolution. TCRdb re-hosts the immuneACCESS table, in-frame sequences only. Its copies lack some clones; in the studies checked, an unresolved V gene accounts for under half of them, and the cause for the rest is not known. The sample table holds more than 20,000 clones, of which around four fifths were seen once. Roughly 4.9% of the sample comes from the top ten. The sample here was unsorted PBMCs, taken 0.5 years after starting antiretroviral therapy. These receptors all come from a man in his late teens or twenties with HIV.

This clone was seen just once. This rearrangement joins TRBV11-2 to TRBJ1-4; perhaps TRBD1 as D (6 bases). The CDR3 runs 15 residues. The V and J ends lost 1 base and 0 bases respectively, with 6 bases between them. In germline, CDR1 is SGHAT, CDR2 FQNNGV. Here the CDR3 reads CASSLGQATNEKLFF. In DNA form, the CDR3 reads TGTGCCAGCAGCTTAGGACAGGCAACTAATGAAAAACTGTTTTTT. Using reference TRBV11-2 and TRBJ1-4 for the parts outside the CDR3, the full variable domain is EAGVAQSPRYKIIEKRQSVAFWCNPISGHATLYWYQQILGQGPKLLIQFQNNGVVDDSQLPKDRFSAERLKGVDSTLKIQPAKLEDSAVYLCASSLGQATNEKLFFGSGTQLSVL.

The V gene is TRBV6-5, the J gene TRBJ2-1; a possible D gene is TRBD2 (6 bases). CDR1 and CDR2 from the germline V gene are MNHEY and SVGAGI. Trimming removed 2 bases at V and 3 bases at J, with 8 bases between. The CDR3 runs to 14 residues. CDR3 loop: CASSYMGGYNEQFF. CDR3 in DNA: TGTGCCAGCAGTTACATGGGGGGCTACAATGAGCAGTTCTTC.

There are a few counts of this clone. The V gene is TRBV19, the J gene TRBJ2-7; no clear D gene. The CDR3 extends over 14 amino acids. Germline V gene lookup returns CDR1 LNHDA and CDR2 SQIVND (reference sequence). Trimming removed 3 bases at V and 1 base at J, with 10 bases between. The CDR3 nucleotides read TGTGCCAGTAGTATCGGACCGTCTTCCTACGAGCAGTACTTC. Amino acids: CASSIGPSSYEQYF.